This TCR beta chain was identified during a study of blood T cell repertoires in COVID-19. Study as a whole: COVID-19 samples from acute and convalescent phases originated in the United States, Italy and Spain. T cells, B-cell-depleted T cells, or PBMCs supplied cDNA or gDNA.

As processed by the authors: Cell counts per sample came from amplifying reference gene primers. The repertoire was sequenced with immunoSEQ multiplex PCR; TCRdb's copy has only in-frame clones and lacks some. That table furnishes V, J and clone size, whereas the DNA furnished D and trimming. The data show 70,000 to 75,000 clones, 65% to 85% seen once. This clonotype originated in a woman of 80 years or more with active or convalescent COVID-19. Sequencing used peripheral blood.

Written as DNA, the CDR3 is TGTGCCAGCAGCTTTTACGGGAGGGGCCCAGATACGCAGTATTTT. Translated, it gives CASSFYGRGPDTQYF. The rearrangement links TRBV7-8 to TRBJ2-3; 8 bases are shared with TRBD2. J gave up 4 bases and V 3 bases, and 6 bases lay outside the gene matches. The CDR3 loop spans 15 amino acids. Germline V gene sequence: CDR1 SGHVS, CDR2 FQNEAQ. Using reference TRBV7-8 and TRBJ2-3 for the parts outside the CDR3, the full variable domain is GAGVSQSPRYKVAKRGQDVALRCDPISGHVSLFWYQQALGQGPEFLTYFQNEAQLDKSGLPSDRFFAERPEGSVSTLKIQRTQQEDSAVYLCASSFYGRGPDTQYFGPGTRLTVL.